These 28 T cell receptor beta chains were sequenced from one sample in a study of neoadjuvant anti-PD-1 for oral cavity cancer. Here immunoSEQ multiplex PCR was the method, and the copy in TCRdb shows in-frame clones only, minus some. Among under 85,000 clones listed, about 84% were seen once. Sequencing was performed on PBMCs, taken before nivolumab (anti-PD-1) treatment. These receptors came from a person aged 35 to 85 with oral cavity squamous cell carcinoma.

V and J are TRBV28 and TRBJ1-1; D possibly corresponds to TRBD1 (5 bases). Germline loops: CDR1 MDHEN, CDR2 SYDVKM. Deletions cut 6 bases from V and 0 bases from J, with 8 bases between. The CDR3 covers 13 residues. The DNA of the CDR3 is TGTGCCAGCAGGGGGACGGTGAACACTGAAGCTTTCTTT. Amino acids: CASRGTVNTEAFF.

The chain employs TRBV6-4 and TRBJ1-5; D gene ambiguous. Deletions cut 3 bases from V and 0 bases from J, with 6 bases between. The CDR3 has 14 amino acids. The germline CDR1 and CDR2 sequences are MRHNA and SNTAGT. As DNA, the CDR3 is TGTGCCAGCAGTGAGGGTTATAGCAATCAGCCCCAGCATTTT. Protein: CASSEGYSNQPQHF.

The J gene is TRBJ2-5, the V gene TRBV11-2, with 7 bases fitting TRBD2. This CDR3 is built from 13 residues. Germline V lookup: CDR1 SGHAT, CDR2 FQNNGV. V lost 4 bases, J lost 2 bases, and 1 base stayed unmatched. The CDR3 nucleotides are TGTGCCAGCAGCTGGGGGGGACAAGAGACCCAGTACTTC. Encoded protein: CASSWGGQETQYF.

This chain uses TRBV7-9 with TRBJ1-1, with D tentatively TRBD1 (6 bases). The CDR3 extends over 12 amino acids. V lost 8 bases and J lost 11, with 18 bases in between. Germline loops: CDR1 SEHNR, CDR2 FQNEAQ (reference sequence). For the CDR3, the DNA is TGTGCCAGCGCGGGACAATCAACCTCGGCTTTCTTT. It yields the protein CASAGQSTSAFF.

The J gene is TRBJ2-6, the V gene TRBV7-3; D uncertain. The germline V gene has CDR1 SGHTA and CDR2 FQGTGA. This CDR3 comprises 15 residues. With 5 bases removed from V and 0 bases from J, the gap between germline ends came to 8 bases. The CDR3 DNA follows: TGTGCCAGCAGCCCTCAACTCTCTGGGGCCAACGTCCTGACTTTC. It yields the protein CASSPQLSGANVLTF.

This clone has a single count. This chain links TRBV2 with TRBJ2-2; possible D gene TRBD2, 5 bases. Trimming took off 7 bases at V and 3 bases at J, with 9 bases between the two ends. The CDR3 loop spans 13 amino acids. CDR1 is SNHLY and CDR2 is FYNNEI in the germline V gene. The CDR3 protein is CASTGLHTGELFF. The CDR3 DNA reads as TGTGCCAGCACTGGACTTCACACCGGGGAGCTGTTTTTT.

This chain links TRBV6-5 with TRBJ2-2, with D possibly TRBD2 on 5 matching bases. V was cut by 7 bases and J by 6 bases, with 15 bases left in between. The CDR3 spans 14 residues. Germline V lookup: CDR1 MNHEY, CDR2 SVGAGI. The CDR3 DNA reads as TGTGCCAGCACCCCGGACTCCCCGGCCGGGGAGCTGTTTTTT. This gives the protein CASTPDSPAGELFF.

This chain joins TRBV2 and TRBJ2-6, with 8 bases aligning to TRBD2. Germline V gene data show CDR1 as SNHLY and CDR2 as FYNNEI. The CDR3 spans 17 residues. The V gene end was trimmed by 6 bases and the J gene end by 1 base; junction bases not matched to a gene: 8. The CDR3 DNA follows: TGTGCCAGCAGACGCAGCGGGGGACGGTCTGGGGCCAACGTCCTGACTTTC. Protein product: CASRRSGGRSGANVLTF.

CDR3 nucleotides: TGTGCCAGCAGTCGGGGGGGAAACTATGGCTACACCTTC. It specifies CASSRGGNYGYTF. The J gene is TRBJ1-2, the V gene TRBV6-5, with D maybe TRBD1 (5 bases). There are 13 residues in the CDR3. Trimming cost V 5 bases and J 2 bases, with 9 bases left between them. CDR1 is MNHEY and CDR2 is SVGAGI in the germline V gene.

The chain combines TRBV10-2 with TRBJ2-1; D assignment may be TRBD1 or TRBD2 (5 bases each). CDR3 length equals 16 residues. Trimming removed 0 bases from V and 5 bases from J, with 14 bases in between. Per the germline V gene, CDR1 is WSHSY and CDR2 is SAAADI. CDR3 nucleotides: TGCGCCAGCAGTGAGTCGTTCGGGGCGATAAACAATGAGCAGTTCTTC. Translation gives CASSESFGAINNEQFF.

The chain is built from TRBV28 and TRBJ1-1; D possibly corresponds to TRBD1 (5 bases). The CDR3 is 16 residues long. CDR1 is MDHEN, CDR2 SYDVKM, per germline. The ends were cut back, 2 bases at V and 0 bases at J, with 13 bases in the middle. CDR3 sequence reads: CASSLSGGGMNTEAFF. The CDR3 DNA reads TGTGCCAGCAGTTTAAGTGGGGGGGGTATGAACACTGAAGCTTTCTTT.

The chain carries TRBV27 and TRBJ2-1; TRBD1 is a possible D gene (6 bases). This CDR3 comprises 15 residues. V was shortened by 4 bases and J by 8 bases, with 18 bases between the two germline ends. CDR1 is MNHEY and CDR2 is SMNVEV in the germline V gene (reference sequence). CDR3 sequence reads: CASSWKNRDIDEQFF. The CDR3 coding sequence is TGTGCCAGCAGTTGGAAGAACAGGGATATAGATGAGCAGTTCTTC.

J is TRBJ2-2 and V is TRBV2; tentatively, D is TRBD1 (6 bases). This CDR3 region has 14 residues. V was trimmed by 7 bases and J by 1 base, leaving 10 bases between them. Germline CDR1 reads SNHLY; CDR2 reads FYNNEI. The CDR3 region has the DNA TGTGCCAGCACCGGACAGATGAACACCGGGGAGCTGTTTTTT. It encodes CASTGQMNTGELFF.

This rearrangement joins TRBV19 to TRBJ2-7, with 9 bases that match TRBD1. Per the germline V gene, CDR1 is LNHDA and CDR2 is SQIVND (reference sequence). V shed 5 bases, J shed 7 bases, and the junction held 12 bases outside the gene matches. This CDR3 has 15 amino acids. DNA for the CDR3: TGTGCCAGTAGTCCACAGGGGGCAAAAGGTGAGGAGCAGTACTTC. Translation gives CASSPQGAKGEEQYF.

The chain couples TRBV10-3 to TRBJ1-5, with 11 bases aligning to TRBD1. The CDR3 contains 16 residues. The J segment lost 4 bases and the V segment lost 2 bases, leaving 4 bases of the junction unmatched. Germline CDR1 ENHRY, CDR2 SYGVKD. CDR3 protein: CAISEGTGGSNQPQHF. The CDR3 region has the DNA TGTGCCATCAGTGAGGGGACAGGGGGATCTAATCAGCCCCAGCATTTT.

CDR3 sequence: CASSIRNEQFF. The CDR3 DNA is TGTGCCAGCAGCATTCGGAATGAGCAGTTCTTC. This sequence joins TRBV11-2 and TRBJ2-1; D is unresolved. CDR3 length: 11 residues. Germline values: CDR1 SGHAT, CDR2 FQNNGV. Trimming took 5 bases from V and 7 from J, leaving 6 bases between them.

The J gene is TRBJ1-5, the V gene TRBV4-1; weak D call: TRBD1 (6 bases). The CDR3 is 15 residues long. V was clipped by 0 bases and J by 4 bases, with 10 bases between them. Germline V gene sequence: CDR1 MGHRA, CDR2 YSYEKL. The CDR3 DNA is TGCGCCAGCAGCCAAGATCAGACAGGTAATCAGCCCCAGCATTTT. It encodes CASSQDQTGNQPQHF.

This clone was seen once. V gene TRBV30 combines with J gene TRBJ1-4, with D perhaps TRBD1 (6 bases). The CDR3 is 13 residues long. The germline V gene has CDR1 GTSNPN and CDR2 SVGIG (reference sequence). V was cut by 5 bases and J by 0 bases, with 7 bases left in between. The DNA for the CDR3 is TGTGCCTGGGACAGGTCAACTAATGAAAAACTGTTTTTT. Translating gives CAWDRSTNEKLFF.

This clone is medium-sized in the sample. The CDR3 loop reads CASSPSGPFHEQYF. DNA of the CDR3: TGTGCCAGCAGTCCTAGCGGGCCGTTTCACGAGCAGTACTTC. The chain uses TRBV6-5 and TRBJ2-7; 8 bases agree with TRBD2. The germline V gene has CDR1 MNHEY and CDR2 SVGAGI. J lost 5 bases, V lost 5 bases, and 8 bases had no gene match. The CDR3 spans 14 residues.

This chain joins TRBV15 and TRBJ1-2; 10 bases map to TRBD1. The CDR3 sequence is 16 residues long. The V gene end was trimmed by 5 bases and the J gene end by 3 bases; junction bases not matched to a gene: 9. In germline, CDR1 is LNHNV, CDR2 YYDKDF (reference sequence). The CDR3 DNA sequence: TGTGCCACCAGCCGGGCGGGACAGGGGATGGACTATGGCTACACCTTC. This codes for CATSRAGQGMDYGYTF.

V and J are TRBV10-3 and TRBJ2-7; D is undetermined. Germline CDR1 is ENHRY and CDR2 is SYGVKD. The ends were cut back, 0 bases at V and 3 bases at J, with 12 bases in the middle. The CDR3 length is 15 residues. The CDR3 is CAISESQVGRYEQYF. CDR3 bases: TGTGCCATCAGTGAGTCCCAAGTCGGCCGCTACGAGCAGTACTTC.

This sequence joins TRBV5-8 and TRBJ2-1; TRBD2 matches at 11 bases. Germline trimming cut 4 bases from V and 4 bases from J; bases unmatched to any gene: 4. The CDR3 totals 15 residues. Germline CDR1 SGHTS, CDR2 YDEGEE. CDR3 amino acids: CASSAGLAVYNEQFF. CDR3 in DNA: TGTGCCAGCAGCGCGGGACTAGCGGTATACAATGAGCAGTTCTTC.

The chain couples TRBV10-3 to TRBJ1-1, with a tentative D call TRBD1 (6 bases). The V gene lost 6 bases and the J gene lost 8 bases, with 16 bases spanning the gap. Looked up from germline, CDR1 is ENHRY and CDR2 is SYGVKD. CDR3 length equals 13 residues. The CDR3: CAIRGGALGEAFF. The CDR3 DNA follows: TGTGCCATCAGGGGGGGGGCCTTAGGAGAAGCTTTCTTT.

The V and J genes are TRBV2 and TRBJ1-1; a weak D match, TRBD1 (5 bases). The ends were cut back, 7 bases at V and 1 base at J, with 10 bases in the middle. CDR1 and CDR2 (germline): SNHLY, FYNNEI. This CDR3 contains 13 residues. CDR3 loop: CASNGQGNTEAFF. CDR3 coding DNA: TGTGCCAGCAATGGGCAGGGGAACACTGAAGCTTTCTTT.

The chain couples TRBV7-3 to TRBJ1-1; 8 nucleotides line up with TRBD1. Germline values: CDR1 SGHTA, CDR2 FQGTGA. V shed 3 bases and J 6 bases; nucleotides not matched to a gene: 3. This CDR3 contains 13 residues. The CDR3 nucleotides read TGTGCCAGCAGCTTGCTACAGGGGGCTGAAGCTTTCTTT. Translating it yields CASSLLQGAEAFF.

This clone was seen a single time. J is TRBJ1-4 and V is TRBV7-9; 9 nucleotides agree with TRBD1. There are 14 residues in the CDR3. J gave up 8 bases and V 2 bases, and 3 bases lay outside the gene matches. The germline gives CDR1 SEHNR, CDR2 FQNEAQ (reference sequence). The CDR3 here is CASSLTGGPEKLFF. CDR3 bases: TGTGCCAGCAGCTTAACAGGGGGCCCCGAAAAACTGTTTTTT.

This clone was found a few times. The J gene is TRBJ1-1, the V gene TRBV29-1; 7 bases map to TRBD1. Trimming cost V 7 bases and J 0 bases; bases outside gene matches: 8. CDR1 is SQVTM and CDR2 is ANQGSEA in the germline V gene. This CDR3 contains 14 residues. The CDR3 spells CSATGAVMNTEAFF. CDR3 DNA: TGCAGCGCCACAGGGGCCGTGATGAACACTGAAGCTTTCTTT.

The rearrangement links TRBV2 to TRBJ2-5; perhaps TRBD1 as D (6 bases). Gene TRBJ2-7 matches the end of the DNA better, so the J call may be wrong. Per germline, CDR1 SNHLY and CDR2 FYNNEI. CDR3 length: 13 residues. Written as DNA, the CDR3 is TGTGCCAGCATCGCGACAGGCCGCTACGAGCAGTACTTC. Its protein is CASIATGRYEQYF.